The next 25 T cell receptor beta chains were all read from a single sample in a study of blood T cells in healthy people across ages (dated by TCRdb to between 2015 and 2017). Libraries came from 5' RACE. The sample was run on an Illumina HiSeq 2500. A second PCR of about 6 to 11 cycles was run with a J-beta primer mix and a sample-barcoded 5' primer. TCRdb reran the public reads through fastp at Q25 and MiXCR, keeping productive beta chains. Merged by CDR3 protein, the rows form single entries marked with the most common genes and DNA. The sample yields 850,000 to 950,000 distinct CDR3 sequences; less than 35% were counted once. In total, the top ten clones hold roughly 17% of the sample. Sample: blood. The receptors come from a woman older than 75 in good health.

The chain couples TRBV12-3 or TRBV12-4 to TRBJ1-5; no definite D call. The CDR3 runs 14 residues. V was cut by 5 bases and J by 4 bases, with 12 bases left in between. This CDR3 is CASSPRRANQPQHF. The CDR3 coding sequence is TGTGCCAGCAGTCCCCGTAGGGCGAATCAGCCCCAGCATTTT.

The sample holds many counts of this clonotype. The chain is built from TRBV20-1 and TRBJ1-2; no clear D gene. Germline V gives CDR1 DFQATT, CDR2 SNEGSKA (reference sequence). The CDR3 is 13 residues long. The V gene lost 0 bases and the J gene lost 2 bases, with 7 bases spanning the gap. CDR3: CSARDLANYGYTF. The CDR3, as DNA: TGCAGTGCTAGAGACCTAGCCAACTATGGCTACACCTTC.

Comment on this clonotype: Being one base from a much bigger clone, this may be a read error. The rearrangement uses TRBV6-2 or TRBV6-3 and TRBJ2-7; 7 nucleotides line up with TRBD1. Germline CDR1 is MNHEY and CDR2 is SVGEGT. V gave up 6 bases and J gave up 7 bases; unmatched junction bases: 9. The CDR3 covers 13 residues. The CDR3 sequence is CASRGTVRYEQYF. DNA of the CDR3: TGTGCCAGCAGGGGGACAGTTCGGTATGAGCAGTACTTC.

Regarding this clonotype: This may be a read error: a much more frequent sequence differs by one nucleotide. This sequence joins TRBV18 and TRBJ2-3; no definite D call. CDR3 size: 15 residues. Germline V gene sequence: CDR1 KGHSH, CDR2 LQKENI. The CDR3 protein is CAGSPPGRKTDTQYF. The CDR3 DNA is TGTGCCGGCTCACCACCGGGCAGAAAGACAGATACGCAGTATTTT.

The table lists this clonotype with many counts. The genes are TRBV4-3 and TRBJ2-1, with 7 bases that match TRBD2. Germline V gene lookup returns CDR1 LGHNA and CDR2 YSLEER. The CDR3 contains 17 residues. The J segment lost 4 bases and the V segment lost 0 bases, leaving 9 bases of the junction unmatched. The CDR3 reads CASSQDRAGSVYNEQFF. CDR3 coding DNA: TGCGCCAGCAGCCAAGATCGAGCGGGGTCGGTGTACAATGAGCAGTTCTTC.

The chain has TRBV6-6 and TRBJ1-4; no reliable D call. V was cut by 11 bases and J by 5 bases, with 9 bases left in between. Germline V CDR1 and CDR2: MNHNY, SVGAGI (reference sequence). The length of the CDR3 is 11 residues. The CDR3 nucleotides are TGTGCCGGCAAGAAAAATGAAAAACTGTTTTTT. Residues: CAGKKNEKLFF.

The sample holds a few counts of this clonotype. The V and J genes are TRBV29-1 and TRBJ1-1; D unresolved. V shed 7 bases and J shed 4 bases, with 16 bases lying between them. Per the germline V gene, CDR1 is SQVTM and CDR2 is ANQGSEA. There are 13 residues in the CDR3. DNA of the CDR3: TGCAGCGCTGGCGTGGTACGGAGCACTGAAGCTTTCTTT. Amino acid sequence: CSAGVVRSTEAFF.

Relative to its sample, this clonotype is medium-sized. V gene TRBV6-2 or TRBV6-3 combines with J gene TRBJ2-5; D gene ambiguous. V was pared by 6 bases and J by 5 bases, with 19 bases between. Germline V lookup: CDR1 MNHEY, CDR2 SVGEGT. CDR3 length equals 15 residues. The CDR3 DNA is TGTGCCAGCAGACCCCCGGGCCCTTCTTTGGAGACCCAGTACTTC. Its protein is CASRPPGPSLETQYF.

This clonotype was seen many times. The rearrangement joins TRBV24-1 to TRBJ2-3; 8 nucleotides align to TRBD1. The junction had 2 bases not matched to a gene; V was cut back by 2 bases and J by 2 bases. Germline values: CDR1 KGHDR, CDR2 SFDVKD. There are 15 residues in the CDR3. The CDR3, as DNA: TGTGCCACCAGTGATTGGACAGGGCCCACAGATACGCAGTATTTT. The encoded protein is CATSDWTGPTDTQYF.

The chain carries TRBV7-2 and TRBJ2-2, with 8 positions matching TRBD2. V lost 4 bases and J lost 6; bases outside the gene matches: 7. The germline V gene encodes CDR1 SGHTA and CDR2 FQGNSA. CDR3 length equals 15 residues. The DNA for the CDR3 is TGTGCCAGCAGCTCGACGGGGGGGCCCTCCGGGGAGCTGTTTTTT. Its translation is CASSSTGGPSGELFF.

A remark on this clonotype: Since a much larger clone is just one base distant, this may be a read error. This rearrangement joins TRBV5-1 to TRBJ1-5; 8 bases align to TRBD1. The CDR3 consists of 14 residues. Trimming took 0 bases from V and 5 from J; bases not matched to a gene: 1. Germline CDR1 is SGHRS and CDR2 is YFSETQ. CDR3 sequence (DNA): TGCGCCAGCAGCTTGGCAGGGGGCCATCAGCCCCAGCATTTT. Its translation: CASSLAGGHQPQHF. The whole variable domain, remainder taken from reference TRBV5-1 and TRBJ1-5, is KAGVTQTPRYLIKTRGQQVTLSCSPISGHRSVSWYQQTPGQGLQFLFEYFSETQRNKGNFPGRFSGRQFSNSRSEMNVSTLELGDSALYLCASSLAGGHQPQHFGDGTRLSIL.

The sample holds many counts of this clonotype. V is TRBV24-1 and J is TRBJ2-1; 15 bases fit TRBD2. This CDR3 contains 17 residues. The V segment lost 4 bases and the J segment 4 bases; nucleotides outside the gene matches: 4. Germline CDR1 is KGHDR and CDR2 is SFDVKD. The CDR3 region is CATSDSGTSGGYNEQFF. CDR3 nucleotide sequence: TGTGCCACCAGTGACTCCGGGACTAGCGGGGGGTACAATGAGCAGTTCTTC.

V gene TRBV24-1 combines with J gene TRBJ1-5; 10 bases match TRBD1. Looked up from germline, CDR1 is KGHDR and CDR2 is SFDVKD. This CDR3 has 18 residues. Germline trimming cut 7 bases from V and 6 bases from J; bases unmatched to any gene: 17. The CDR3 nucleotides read TGTGCCACCAGCCCAAAGCTATCAGACAGGGGGCTCTTTCAGCCCCAGCATTTT. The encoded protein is CATSPKLSDRGLFQPQHF.

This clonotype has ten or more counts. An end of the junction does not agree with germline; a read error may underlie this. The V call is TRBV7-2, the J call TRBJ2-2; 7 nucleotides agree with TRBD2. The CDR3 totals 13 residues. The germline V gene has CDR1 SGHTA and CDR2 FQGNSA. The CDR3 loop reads CVSGTANTGELFF. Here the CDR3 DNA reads TGTGTCAGCGGGACGGCGAACACCGGGGAGCTGTTTTTT.

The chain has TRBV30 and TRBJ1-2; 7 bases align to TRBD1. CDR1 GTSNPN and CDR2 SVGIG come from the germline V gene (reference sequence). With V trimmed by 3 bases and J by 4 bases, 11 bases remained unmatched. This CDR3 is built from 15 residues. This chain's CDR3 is CAWSVGRGGSYGYTF. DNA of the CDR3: TGTGCCTGGAGCGTAGGCAGGGGGGGGAGCTATGGCTACACCTTC.

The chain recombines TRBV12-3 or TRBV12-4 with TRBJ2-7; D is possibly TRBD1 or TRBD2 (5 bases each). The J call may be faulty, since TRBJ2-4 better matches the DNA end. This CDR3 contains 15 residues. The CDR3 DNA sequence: TGTGCCAGCGGTCCTACTGGGGGTCGGGCCCACATTCAGTACTTC. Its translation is CASGPTGGRAHIQYF.

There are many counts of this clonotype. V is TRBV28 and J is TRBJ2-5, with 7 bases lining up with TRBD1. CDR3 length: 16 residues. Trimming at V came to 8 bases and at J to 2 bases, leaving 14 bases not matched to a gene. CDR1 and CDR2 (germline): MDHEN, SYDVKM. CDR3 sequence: CASLGTTGKRQETQYF. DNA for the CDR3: TGTGCCAGCCTCGGGACGACAGGGAAGAGGCAAGAGACCCAGTACTTC. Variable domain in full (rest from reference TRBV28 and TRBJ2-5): DVKVTQSSRYLVKRTGEKVFLECVQDMDHENMFWYRQDPGLGLRLIYFSYDVKMKEKGDIPEGYSVSREKKERFSLILESASTNQTSMYLCASLGTTGKRQETQYFGPGTRLLVL.

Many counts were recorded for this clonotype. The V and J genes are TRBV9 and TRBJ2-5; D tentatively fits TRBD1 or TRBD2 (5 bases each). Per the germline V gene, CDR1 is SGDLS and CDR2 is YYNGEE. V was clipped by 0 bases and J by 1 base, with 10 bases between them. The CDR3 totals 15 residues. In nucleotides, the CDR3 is TGTGCCAGCAGCGTAGCTGGGGGAACCCAAGAGACCCAGTACTTC. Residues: CASSVAGGTQETQYF.

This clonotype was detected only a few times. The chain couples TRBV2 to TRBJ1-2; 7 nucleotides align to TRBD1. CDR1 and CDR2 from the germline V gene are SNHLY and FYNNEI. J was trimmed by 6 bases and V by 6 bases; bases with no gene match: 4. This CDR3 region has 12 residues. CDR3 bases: TGTGCCAGCAGAAGGGGGCTTCATGGCTACACCTTC. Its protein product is CASRRGLHGYTF.

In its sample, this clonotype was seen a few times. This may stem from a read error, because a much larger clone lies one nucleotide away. The CDR3 nucleotides read TGCGCCAGCAGCATACGACTAGCGGGGGGGGCTGAGCAGTACTTC. Translated, it gives CASSIRLAGGAEQYF. The chain uses TRBV5-1 and TRBJ2-7, with 14 bases that match TRBD2. This CDR3 contains 15 residues. J gave up 7 bases and V 4 bases, and 7 bases lay outside the gene matches. The germline CDR1 and CDR2 sequences are SGHRS and YFSETQ.

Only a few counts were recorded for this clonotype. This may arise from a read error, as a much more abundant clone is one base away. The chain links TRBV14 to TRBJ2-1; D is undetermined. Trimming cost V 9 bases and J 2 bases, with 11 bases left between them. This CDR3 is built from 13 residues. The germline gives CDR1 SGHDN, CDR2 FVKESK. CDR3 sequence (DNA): TGTGCCAGTCGGAACGGAACCTACAATGAGCAGTTCTTC. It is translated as CASRNGTYNEQFF.

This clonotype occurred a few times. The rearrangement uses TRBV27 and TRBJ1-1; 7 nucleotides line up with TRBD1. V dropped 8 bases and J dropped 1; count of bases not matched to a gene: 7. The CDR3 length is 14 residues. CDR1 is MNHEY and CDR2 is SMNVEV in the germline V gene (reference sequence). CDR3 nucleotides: TGTGCCAGCGTCAGGGGGGATGGGAACACTGAAGCTTTCTTT. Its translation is CASVRGDGNTEAFF.

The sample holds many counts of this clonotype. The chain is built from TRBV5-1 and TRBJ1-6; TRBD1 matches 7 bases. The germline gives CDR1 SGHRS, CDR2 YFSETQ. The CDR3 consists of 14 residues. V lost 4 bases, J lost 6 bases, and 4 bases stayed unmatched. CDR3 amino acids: CASSPSGGNSPLHF. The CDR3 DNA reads TGCGCCAGCAGCCCATCAGGGGGTAATTCACCCCTCCACTTT.

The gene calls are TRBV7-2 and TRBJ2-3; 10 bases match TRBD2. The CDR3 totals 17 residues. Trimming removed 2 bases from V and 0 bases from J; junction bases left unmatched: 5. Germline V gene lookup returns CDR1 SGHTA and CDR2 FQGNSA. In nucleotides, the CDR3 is TGTGCCAGCAGCTTAAGGCCACTAGCGGGGAGCACAGATACGCAGTATTTT. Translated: CASSLRPLAGSTDTQYF.

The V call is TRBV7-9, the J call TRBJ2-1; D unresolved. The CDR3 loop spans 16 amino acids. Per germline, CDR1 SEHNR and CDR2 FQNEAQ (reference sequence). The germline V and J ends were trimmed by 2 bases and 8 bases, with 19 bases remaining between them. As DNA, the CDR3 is TGTGCCAGCAGCTTATTTCCCTCCCAAGCCCGCGATGAGCAGTTCTTC. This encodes CASSLFPSQARDEQFF.